This entry lists 2 T cell receptor beta chains sequenced from one sample in a study of T-cell reconstitution after alpha-beta-depleted transplantation in children. As it was prepared, the TCRbeta library received unique molecular identifiers. Via MiXCR, TCRdb re-called the PCR reads, giving one row per CDR3 protein. The sample consists of 350,000 to 400,000 distinct CDR3 sequences, about a fifth of them appearing once. Source: PBMCs from the stem cell graft donor, taken from the stem cell graft. These receptor sequences come from a human donor who donated a stem cell graft to a child with acute myeloid leukemia.

The chain combines TRBV6-5 with TRBJ2-7, with a tentative D call TRBD1 (5 bases). The CDR3 length is 13 residues. Trimming removed 3 bases from V and 5 bases from J, with 11 bases in between. From germline, CDR1 is MNHEY and CDR2 SVGAGI. The CDR3 sequence is CASSYRGKDEQYF. DNA for the CDR3: TGTGCCAGCAGTTATAGGGGAAAAGACGAGCAGTACTTC.

There are a few counts of this clonotype. This rearrangement joins TRBV12-3 or TRBV12-4 to TRBJ2-2; D uncertain. Trimming removed 2 bases at V and 9 bases at J, with 10 bases between. The CDR3 consists of 13 residues. The CDR3 sequence: CASSLFGLRELFF. The CDR3 nucleotides read TGTGCCAGCAGTTTATTCGGGCTTCGGGAGCTGTTTTTT.